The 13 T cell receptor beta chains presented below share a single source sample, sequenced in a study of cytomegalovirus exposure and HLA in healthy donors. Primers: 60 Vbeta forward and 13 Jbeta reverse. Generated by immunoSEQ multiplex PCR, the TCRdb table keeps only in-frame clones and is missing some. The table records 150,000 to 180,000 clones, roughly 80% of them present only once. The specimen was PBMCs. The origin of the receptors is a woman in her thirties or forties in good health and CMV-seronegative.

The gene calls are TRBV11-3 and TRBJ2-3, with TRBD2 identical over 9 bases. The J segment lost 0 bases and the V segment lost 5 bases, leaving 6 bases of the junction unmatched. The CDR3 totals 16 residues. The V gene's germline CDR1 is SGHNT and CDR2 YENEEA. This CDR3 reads CASSIPSGTSTDTQYF. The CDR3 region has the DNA TGTGCCAGCAGCATTCCTAGCGGGACTAGCACAGATACGCAGTATTTT.

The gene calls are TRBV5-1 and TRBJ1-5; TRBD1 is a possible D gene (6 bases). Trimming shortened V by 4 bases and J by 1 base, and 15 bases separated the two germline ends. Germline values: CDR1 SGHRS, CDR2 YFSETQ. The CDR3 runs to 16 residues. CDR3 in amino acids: CASSPWGGISNQPQHF. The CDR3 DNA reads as TGCGCCAGCAGCCCCTGGGGGGGCATAAGCAATCAGCCCCAGCATTTT.

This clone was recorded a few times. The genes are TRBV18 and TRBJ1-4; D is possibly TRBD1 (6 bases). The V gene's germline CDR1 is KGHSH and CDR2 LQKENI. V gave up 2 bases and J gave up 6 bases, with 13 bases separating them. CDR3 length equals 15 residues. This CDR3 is CASSPNTGLDEKLFF. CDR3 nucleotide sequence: TGTGCCAGCTCACCAAATACAGGGTTAGATGAAAAACTGTTTTTT.

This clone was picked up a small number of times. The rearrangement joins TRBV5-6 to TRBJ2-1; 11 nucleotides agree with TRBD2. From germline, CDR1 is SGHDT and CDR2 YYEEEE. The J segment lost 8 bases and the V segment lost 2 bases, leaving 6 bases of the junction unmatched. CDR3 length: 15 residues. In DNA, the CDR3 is TGTGCCAGCAGCTTCTTGGTAGCGGGAGGGGATGAGCAGTTCTTC. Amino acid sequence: CASSFLVAGGDEQFF.

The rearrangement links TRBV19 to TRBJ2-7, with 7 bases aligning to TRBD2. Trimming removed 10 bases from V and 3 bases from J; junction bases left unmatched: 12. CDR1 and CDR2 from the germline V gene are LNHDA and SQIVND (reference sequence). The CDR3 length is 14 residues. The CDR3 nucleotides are TGTGCCACTTCCCATGGAGGGGACTACTACGAGCAGTACTTC. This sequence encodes CATSHGGDYYEQYF. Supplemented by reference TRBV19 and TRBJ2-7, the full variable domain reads DGGITQSPKYLFRKEGQNVTLSCEQNLNHDAMYWYRQDPGQGLRLIYYSQIVNDFQKGDIAEGYSVSREKKESFPLTVTSAQKNPTAFYLCATSHGGDYYEQYFGPGTRLTVT.

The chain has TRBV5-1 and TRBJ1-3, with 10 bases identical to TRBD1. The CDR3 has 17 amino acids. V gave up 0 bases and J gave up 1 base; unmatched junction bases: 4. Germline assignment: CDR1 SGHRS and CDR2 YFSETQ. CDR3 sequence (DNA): TGCGCCAGCAGCTTGGGACAGGGGGCGTATTCTGGAAACACCATATATTTT. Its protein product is CASSLGQGAYSGNTIYF.

Here the CDR3 reads CASSALGLTTTLDTQYF. Written as DNA, the CDR3 is TGTGCCAGCAGTGCCCTGGGGCTAACCACAACCTTGGATACGCAGTATTTT. This rearrangement joins TRBV28 to TRBJ2-3, with D possibly being TRBD1 (5 bases). The germline CDR1 and CDR2 sequences are MDHEN and SYDVKM. This CDR3 contains 17 residues. Trimming left V 5 bases short and J 6 bases short, with 24 bases between.

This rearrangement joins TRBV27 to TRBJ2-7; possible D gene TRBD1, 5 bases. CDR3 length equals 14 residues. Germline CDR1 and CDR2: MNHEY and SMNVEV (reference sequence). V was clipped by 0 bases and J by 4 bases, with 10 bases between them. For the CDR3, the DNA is TGTGCCAGCAGTTTATCTGGACACATATACGAGCAGTACTTC. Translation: CASSLSGHIYEQYF.

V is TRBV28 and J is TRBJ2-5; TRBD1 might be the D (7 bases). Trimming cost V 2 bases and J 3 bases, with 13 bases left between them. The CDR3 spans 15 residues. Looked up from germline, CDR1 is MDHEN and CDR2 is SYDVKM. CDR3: CASSLGGGVKETQYF. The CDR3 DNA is TGTGCCAGCAGTTTAGGAGGGGGCGTAAAAGAGACCCAGTACTTC.

CDR3 sequence: CATLPGQENNEQFF. The CDR3 DNA follows: TGTGCCACCCTACCGGGACAGGAAAACAATGAGCAGTTCTTC. The rearrangement uses TRBV6-6 and TRBJ2-1; TRBD1 matches 8 bases. The CDR3 length is 14 residues. Trimming took 10 bases from V and 5 from J; bases not matched to a gene: 10. Germline lookup yields CDR1 MNHNY and CDR2 SVGAGI (reference sequence).

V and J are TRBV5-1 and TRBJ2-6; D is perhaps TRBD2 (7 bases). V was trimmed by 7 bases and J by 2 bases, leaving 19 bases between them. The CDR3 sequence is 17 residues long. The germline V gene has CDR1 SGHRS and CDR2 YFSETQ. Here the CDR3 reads CASRRGGVNAGANVLTF. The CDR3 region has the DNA TGCGCCAGCCGCCGAGGGGGGGTGAACGCTGGGGCCAACGTCCTGACTTTC. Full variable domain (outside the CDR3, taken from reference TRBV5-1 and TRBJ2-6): KAGVTQTPRYLIKTRGQQVTLSCSPISGHRSVSWYQQTPGQGLQFLFEYFSETQRNKGNFPGRFSGRQFSNSRSEMNVSTLELGDSALYLCASRRGGVNAGANVLTFGAGSRLTVL.

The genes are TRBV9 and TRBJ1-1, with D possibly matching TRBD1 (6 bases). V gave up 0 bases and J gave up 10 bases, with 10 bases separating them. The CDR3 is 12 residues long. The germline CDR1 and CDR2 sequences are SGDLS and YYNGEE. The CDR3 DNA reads TGTGCCAGCAGCGTAGAGGGGGAACGAGCTTTCTTT. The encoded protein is CASSVEGERAFF.

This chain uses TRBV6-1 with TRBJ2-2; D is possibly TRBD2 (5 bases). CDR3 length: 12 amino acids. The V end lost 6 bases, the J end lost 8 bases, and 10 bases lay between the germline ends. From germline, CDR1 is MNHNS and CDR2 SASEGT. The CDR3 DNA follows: TGTGCCAGCAGGTGGCCGGGGGGGGAGCTGTTTTTT. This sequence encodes CASRWPGGELFF.